These T cell receptor beta chains were read from a single sample in a study of T cell responses to AZD1222 COVID-19 vaccine. Generated by immunoSEQ multiplex PCR, the TCRdb table keeps only in-frame clones and is missing some. This sample has 95,000 to 150,000 clones; around 83% occur once, and the top ten carry 3.5% to 5.5%. Here the sequenced sample was peripheral blood, taken 28 days after the second AZD1222 dose. These receptors were taken from an adult who received the AZD1222 COVID-19 vaccine. Each CDR3 is given with its conserved first and last residue. Expanded clones get a size class; other rows say once, few or many, or leave the size out.

size,V,J,CDR3
once,TRBV6-6,TRBJ2-5,CASSYSGETQYF
NA,TRBV6-5,TRBJ2-7,CASTPAAGTTHEQYF
NA,TRBV6-2/TRBV6-3,TRBJ1-1,CASSGTGGGDTEAFF
NA,TRBV2,TRBJ1-1,CASRGGGTEAFF
NA,TRBV29-1,TRBJ1-4,CSVIQEKLFF
NA,TRBV19,TRBJ2-1,CASFSGGEYEQFF
once,TRBV4-3,TRBJ1-4,CASSRDRGVGEKLFF
NA,TRBV4-1,TRBJ2-7,CASSPDRDFYEQYF
NA,TRBV5-4,TRBJ2-3,CASSFVGEQFQYF
NA,TRBV5-1,TRBJ1-1,CASSPDRGPGTEAFF
NA,TRBV6-2/TRBV6-3,TRBJ1-5,CASSPTRTGGSNQPQHF
NA,TRBV5-1,TRBJ1-5,CASSLLGGNQPQHF
NA,TRBV3-1/TRBV3-2,TRBJ1-2,CASSQDNAGQYGYTF
NA,TRBV3-1/TRBV3-2,TRBJ1-5,CASSPTPDQPQHF
NA,TRBV6-1,TRBJ1-2,CASSEAGTGNYGYTF
NA,TRBV2,TRBJ1-4,CASSGTVTSNEKLFF
NA,TRBV5-1,TRBJ1-2,CASSLETYGYTF